This entry describes one T cell receptor (beta chain). The data were taken from a study of control samples from healthy donors and cancer patients. Assay: immunoSEQ multiplex PCR; the TCRdb copy retains only in-frame clones and omits some. The sample consists of 140,000 to 150,000 clones, 91% of them appearing once. This TCR came from a man aged 30-40 years in good health. The material sequenced was blood.

In nucleotides, the CDR3 is TGTGCCAGCAGCTTTAGGGATTCGACCGGGGAGCTGTTTTTT. Protein: CASSFRDSTGELFF. V and J are TRBV5-6 and TRBJ2-2; D unclear. Germline V gives CDR1 SGHDT, CDR2 YYEEEE. This CDR3 is built from 14 residues. V shed 2 bases and J shed 5 bases, with 10 bases lying between them. The variable domain in full, with the rest retrieved from reference TRBV5-6 and TRBJ2-2, is DAGVTQSPTHLIKTRGQQVTLRCSPKSGHDTVSWYQQALGQGPQFIFQYYEEEERQRGNFPDRFSGHQFPNYSSELNVNALLLGDSALYLCASSFRDSTGELFFGEGSRLTVL.